The sequence of this T cell receptor beta chain was determined in a study of cytomegalovirus exposure and HLA in healthy donors. Regarding the study as a whole: Links to common viral pathogens appeared, in a later analysis, for several of the most significant clusters.

The study ran its PCR with 60 Vbeta and 13 Jbeta primers. Only in-frame clones appear in the TCRdb table, and some are missing; sequencing was by immunoSEQ multiplex PCR. The sample includes tens of thousands of clones, roughly 67% of them seen just once. Regarding this clone: Its antigen is currently unknown.

Trimming stripped 8 bases from V and 4 bases from J, with 17 bases between. Germline V gives CDR1 SGHTA, CDR2 FQGTGA. The CDR3 sequence is 14 residues long. The source is a man aged 35 to 55 in good health and CMV-seropositive. V is TRBV7-3 and J is TRBJ1-2, with a weak D call TRBD1 (5 bases). The sample consisted of PBMCs. CDR3 sequence reads: CASAPQGRPYGYTF. Written as DNA, the CDR3 is TGTGCCAGCGCCCCGCAGGGAAGGCCCTATGGCTACACCTTC.